The following is a T cell receptor (beta chain) sequence with its context. This CDR3 comprises 17 residues. V trimming: 5 bases; J trimming: 3 bases; junction bases outside the gene matches: 12. Germline CDR1 reads ENHRY; CDR2 reads SYGVKD. The data are from a study of cytomegalovirus exposure and HLA in healthy donors. PCR involved 60 Vbeta and 13 Jbeta primers. Produced via immunoSEQ multiplex PCR; TCRdb's table is partial and in-frame only. The table records about 150,000 clones, roughly 70% of them present only once. The specimen sequenced was PBMCs. The chain links TRBV10-3 to TRBJ2-3; 9 bases align to TRBD2. The sequence was collected from a man between 25 and 39 years old in good health and CMV-seronegative. The CDR3 sequence: CAISPPRTSDRTDTQYF. The CDR3 DNA reads TGTGCCATCAGTCCCCCTCGGACTAGCGATCGGACAGATACGCAGTATTTT.